This TCR beta chain was sequenced during a study of beta chain features in type 1 diabetes. Whole-study findings and limits: Researchers report that Type 1 diabetes patients had moderately but significantly shorter TCRB CDR3s across all four CD4+ subsets. The cDNA sequencing approach could over-represent high-TCR-expressing cells. Fewer insertions but more deletions were seen at VDJ junctions in type 1 diabetes patients.

What was sequenced were expressed TCRB transcripts, since all of the isolated RNA had been reverse transcribed. Sequenced naive, central memory and regulatory T cell samples produced an average of around 3.9 million reads. Assay: immunoSEQ multiplex PCR; the TCRdb copy retains only in-frame clones and omits some. The sample consists of tens of thousands of clones, around half of them appearing once. This CDR3 is built from 15 residues. CDR1 SNHLY and CDR2 FYNNEI come from the germline V gene. This clone has a single count. Its matching antigen is unknown. Germline is not matched at one junction end, which may reflect a read error. Other nucleotide sequences from this sample produce the same CDR3.

This chain connects TRBV2 to TRBJ1-1, with TRBD1 as a possible D gene (5 bases). The sample was Tregs from blood. The receptor was derived from a woman between 40 and 55 years old with type 1 diabetes. In DNA, the CDR3 is TGTGCCAGCAGTGAGAGGGCCCCCGGGGGGGGTGAAGCCTTCTTT. It is translated as CASSERAPGGGEAFF.